Sequencing of this TCR beta chain was carried out in a study of molecular identifiers for immune sequencing clone quantification. V was shortened by 2 bases and J by 1 base, with 16 bases between the two germline ends. Germline CDR1 SGHDT, CDR2 YYEEEE. The CDR3 totals 16 residues. TCRdb recomputed calls from the PCR reads with MiXCR, one row per CDR3 protein. The table has over 600,000 distinct CDR3 sequences, 15% to 20% seen once. The clonotype originates from a human donor in good health. Some libraries in this study had Jurkat cell RNA spiked in. Sequencing used naive CD8+ T cells from blood, with Jurkat cell RNA spiked in. Subset denoted: FACS-sorted CD8+CD4-CCR7+CD45RA+ naive T cells. This chain connects TRBV5-6 to TRBJ2-7; D uncertain. The CDR3 sequence is CASSFDSGRVSYEQYF. The CDR3 DNA reads TGTGCCAGCAGCTTTGATTCCGGAAGGGTATCCTACGAGCAGTACTTC.